A selection of T cell receptor beta chains follows, all from one sample in a study of shared clonotypes between healthy human individuals. TCRdb keeps only in-frame clones here, not all; method: immunoSEQ multiplex PCR. Of millions of clones listed, about 92% are singletons. Sequencing was done on a sample of naive CD4+ T cells sorted from blood. These receptors came from a man aged 18 to 29 in good health. Each CDR3 is given with its conserved first and last residue. D genes are given only for firm matches. Size is omitted from some rows. Given values are once, few, many or a class for expanded clones.

j_call: TRBJ2-1
clone_size: -
v_call: TRBV4-1
d_call: TRBD2
cdr3_aa: CASSPRTSVGLNEQFF
cdr3_nt: TGCGCCAGCAGCCCTCGGACTAGTGTAGGTTTGAATGAGCAGTTCTTC

j_call: TRBJ1-4
clone_size: -
v_call: TRBV28
d_call: -
cdr3_aa: CASRLGTGGSEKLFF
cdr3_nt: TGTGCCAGCAGGTTAGGAACAGGTGGGAGTGAAAAACTGTTTTTT

j_call: TRBJ2-5
clone_size: -
v_call: TRBV5-1
d_call: TRBD2
cdr3_aa: CASSLETSPGTQYF
cdr3_nt: TGCGCCAGCAGCTTGGAGACTAGCCCCGGGACCCAGTACTTC

j_call: TRBJ1-2
clone_size: -
v_call: TRBV6-5
d_call: -
cdr3_aa: CASRRREDGYTF
cdr3_nt: TGTGCCAGCAGGCGCAGGGAAGATGGCTACACCTTC

j_call: TRBJ1-2
clone_size: -
v_call: TRBV28
d_call: -
cdr3_aa: CASSYKTFPDGLYGYTF
cdr3_nt: TGTGCCAGCAGCTATAAAACCTTCCCGGACGGACTCTATGGCTACACCTTC

j_call: TRBJ2-7
clone_size: -
v_call: TRBV5-1
d_call: -
cdr3_aa: CASSFLAGYEQYF
cdr3_nt: TGCGCCAGCAGCTTCCTAGCCGGCTACGAGCAGTACTTC

j_call: TRBJ2-2
clone_size: -
v_call: TRBV6-5
d_call: TRBD2
cdr3_aa: CASSSLTSGRTGELFF
cdr3_nt: TGTGCCAGCAGTTCTCTGACTAGCGGGAGGACCGGGGAGCTGTTTTTT

j_call: TRBJ2-5
clone_size: -
v_call: TRBV2
d_call: -
cdr3_aa: CASSVQVQETQYF
cdr3_nt: TGTGCCAGCAGTGTACAGGTCCAAGAGACCCAGTACTTC

j_call: TRBJ2-7
clone_size: -
v_call: TRBV5-6
d_call: -
cdr3_aa: CASSLLSYEQYF
cdr3_nt: TGTGCCAGCAGCTTGTTGTCCTACGAGCAGTACTTC

j_call: TRBJ1-5
clone_size: -
v_call: TRBV4-3
d_call: -
cdr3_aa: CASSQGRHQPQHF
cdr3_nt: TGCGCCAGCAGCCAAGGGCGACACCAGCCCCAGCATTTT

j_call: TRBJ1-2
clone_size: -
v_call: TRBV28
d_call: TRBD1
cdr3_aa: CASSLRTGNGGYTF
cdr3_nt: TGTGCCAGCAGTCTCCGGACAGGGAATGGTGGCTACACCTTC

j_call: TRBJ1-2
clone_size: -
v_call: TRBV14
d_call: TRBD1
cdr3_aa: CASSPSGQGGGYTF
cdr3_nt: TGTGCCAGCAGCCCTTCGGGACAGGGGGGTGGCTACACCTTC

j_call: TRBJ2-7
clone_size: few
v_call: TRBV18
d_call: -
cdr3_aa: CASSPQSYEQYF
cdr3_nt: TGTGCCAGCTCACCTCAATCCTACGAGCAGTACTTC

j_call: TRBJ2-1
clone_size: once
v_call: TRBV21-1
d_call: -
cdr3_aa: CASSTPKGQGSYNEQFF
cdr3_nt: TGTGCCAGCAGCACCCCAAAGGGACAGGGCTCCTACAATGAGCAGTTCTTC

j_call: TRBJ2-1
clone_size: -
v_call: TRBV7-9
d_call: -
cdr3_aa: CASSLRDFNNEQFF
cdr3_nt: TGTGCCAGCAGCTTACGGGACTTCAACAATGAGCAGTTCTTC

j_call: TRBJ1-1
clone_size: -
v_call: TRBV5-1
d_call: TRBD1
cdr3_aa: CASSLMRQGATEAFF
cdr3_nt: TGCGCCAGCAGCTTGATGCGGCAGGGGGCAACTGAAGCTTTCTTT

j_call: TRBJ1-5
clone_size: -
v_call: TRBV19
d_call: -
cdr3_aa: CASSDLTGIQPQHF
cdr3_nt: TGTGCCAGTAGCGACCTGACAGGAATTCAGCCCCAGCATTTT

j_call: TRBJ2-2
clone_size: -
v_call: TRBV6-5
d_call: -
cdr3_aa: CASSYSSGFGELFF
cdr3_nt: TGTGCCAGCAGTTACTCCTCGGGCTTCGGGGAGCTGTTTTTT

j_call: TRBJ2-1
clone_size: -
v_call: TRBV18
d_call: -
cdr3_aa: CASSPQWTGDNEQFF
cdr3_nt: TGTGCCAGCTCACCGCAGTGGACCGGGGACAATGAGCAGTTCTTC

j_call: TRBJ1-5
clone_size: -
v_call: TRBV19
d_call: -
cdr3_aa: CASSMVSHAINQPQHF
cdr3_nt: TGTGCCAGTAGTATGGTCTCTCACGCGATTAATCAGCCCCAGCATTTT

j_call: TRBJ2-5
clone_size: once
v_call: TRBV5-4
d_call: TRBD2
cdr3_aa: CASSFSGSGETQYF
cdr3_nt: TGTGCCAGCAGCTTCAGCGGGAGTGGTGAGACCCAGTACTTC

j_call: TRBJ1-3
clone_size: -
v_call: TRBV6-1
d_call: -
cdr3_aa: CASSVRESSGNTIYF
cdr3_nt: TGTGCCAGCAGTGTAAGGGAAAGCTCTGGAAACACCATATATTTT

j_call: TRBJ2-6
clone_size: -
v_call: TRBV28
d_call: TRBD1
cdr3_aa: CASSRIGQGRTGANVLTF
cdr3_nt: TGTGCCAGCAGCCGAATTGGACAGGGAAGAACTGGGGCCAACGTCCTGACTTTC

j_call: TRBJ2-1
clone_size: -
v_call: TRBV10-2
d_call: TRBD2
cdr3_aa: CASSTQAGYEQFF
cdr3_nt: TGCGCCAGCTCCACTCAAGCGGGGTATGAGCAGTTCTTC

j_call: TRBJ2-2
clone_size: -
v_call: TRBV5-1
d_call: -
cdr3_aa: CASSLSDDGELFF
cdr3_nt: TGCGCCAGCAGCTTGTCCGACGACGGGGAGCTGTTTTTT

j_call: TRBJ1-1
clone_size: once
v_call: TRBV6-1
d_call: -
cdr3_aa: CASSVNSLNTEAFF
cdr3_nt: TGTGCCAGCAGTGTCAACAGTTTGAACACTGAAGCTTTCTTT

j_call: TRBJ1-5
clone_size: -
v_call: TRBV19
d_call: -
cdr3_aa: CASSIGRGDQPQHF
cdr3_nt: TGTGCCAGTAGTATAGGCCGAGGGGATCAGCCCCAGCATTTT

j_call: TRBJ2-7
clone_size: -
v_call: TRBV7-9
d_call: TRBD2
cdr3_aa: CASSPTGGGRVTYEQYF
cdr3_nt: TGTGCCAGCAGCCCAACCGGGGGCGGGAGGGTAACCTACGAGCAGTACTTC

j_call: TRBJ2-5
clone_size: -
v_call: TRBV6-6
d_call: -
cdr3_aa: CASSDVQGLQETQYF
cdr3_nt: TGTGCCAGCAGCGATGTCCAGGGGCTCCAAGAGACCCAGTACTTC

j_call: TRBJ1-4
clone_size: -
v_call: TRBV7-9
d_call: -
cdr3_aa: CASSRARGGVTNEKLFF
cdr3_nt: TGTGCCAGCAGCCGGGCTCGAGGGGGAGTAACTAATGAAAAACTGTTTTTT

j_call: TRBJ2-5
clone_size: -
v_call: TRBV9
d_call: -
cdr3_aa: CASSRDGETQYF
cdr3_nt: TGTGCCAGCAGCAGGGACGGTGAGACCCAGTACTTC

j_call: TRBJ2-2
clone_size: -
v_call: TRBV10-1
d_call: -
cdr3_aa: CASSEVNTGELFF
cdr3_nt: TGCGCCAGCAGTGAAGTGAACACCGGGGAGCTGTTTTTT

j_call: TRBJ1-5
clone_size: -
v_call: TRBV6-4
d_call: TRBD1
cdr3_aa: CASSQQGNQPQHF
cdr3_nt: TGTGCCAGCAGTCAACAGGGGAATCAGCCCCAGCATTTT

j_call: TRBJ1-1
clone_size: -
v_call: TRBV5-1
d_call: -
cdr3_aa: CASSLQGIYTEAFF
cdr3_nt: TGCGCCAGCAGCTTGCAGGGAATCTACACTGAAGCTTTCTTT

j_call: TRBJ2-7
clone_size: -
v_call: TRBV10-3
d_call: TRBD2
cdr3_aa: CAISGGTSGGAYEQYF
cdr3_nt: TGTGCCATCAGTGGAGGGACTAGCGGGGGGGCGTACGAGCAGTACTTC

j_call: TRBJ2-7
clone_size: -
v_call: TRBV5-1
d_call: -
cdr3_aa: CASSSSGGPDIYEQYF
cdr3_nt: TGCGCCAGCAGCTCATCAGGAGGCCCAGATATCTACGAGCAGTACTTC

j_call: TRBJ1-5
clone_size: -
v_call: TRBV4-1
d_call: -
cdr3_aa: CASSQARGDQPQHF
cdr3_nt: TGCGCCAGCAGCCAAGCCCGAGGGGATCAGCCCCAGCATTTT

j_call: TRBJ2-3
clone_size: -
v_call: TRBV29-1
d_call: -
cdr3_aa: CSVEGNTDTQYF
cdr3_nt: TGCAGCGTTGAGGGCAACACAGATACGCAGTATTTT

j_call: TRBJ1-2
clone_size: once
v_call: TRBV7-2
d_call: -
cdr3_aa: CASSLGEGLVGTF
cdr3_nt: TGTGCCAGCAGCTTGGGCGAGGGTTTAGTAGGCACCTTC

j_call: TRBJ2-5
clone_size: -
v_call: TRBV6-5
d_call: TRBD1
cdr3_aa: CASSRGTGGTETQYF
cdr3_nt: TGTGCCAGCAGTCGCGGGACAGGGGGTACTGAGACCCAGTACTTC

j_call: TRBJ1-4
clone_size: once
v_call: TRBV4-1
d_call: -
cdr3_aa: CASSQGAEGAFTNEKLFF
cdr3_nt: TGCGCCAGCAGCCAAGGGGCAGAGGGTGCATTCACTAATGAAAAACTGTTTTTT

j_call: TRBJ1-1
clone_size: -
v_call: TRBV5-4
d_call: TRBD1
cdr3_aa: CASSLLDRAVTEAFF
cdr3_nt: TGTGCCAGCAGCTTACTCGACAGGGCGGTCACTGAAGCTTTCTTT

j_call: TRBJ2-5
clone_size: -
v_call: TRBV4-3
d_call: TRBD2
cdr3_aa: CASSQDLQREGPVRQQETQYF
cdr3_nt: TGCGCCAGCAGCCAAGATTTACAGCGGGAGGGCCCCGTCCGCCAGCAAGAGACCCAGTACTTC

j_call: TRBJ2-1
clone_size: -
v_call: TRBV29-1
d_call: -
cdr3_aa: CSVEGRGAYNEQFF
cdr3_nt: TGCAGCGTTGAGGGCAGGGGGGCCTACAATGAGCAGTTCTTC

j_call: TRBJ1-1
clone_size: -
v_call: TRBV7-2
d_call: -
cdr3_aa: CASSLASLNTEAFF
cdr3_nt: TGTGCCAGCAGCTTAGCTTCGCTGAACACTGAAGCTTTCTTT

j_call: TRBJ2-7
clone_size: -
v_call: TRBV2
d_call: -
cdr3_aa: CASSSGVYEQYF
cdr3_nt: TGTGCCAGCAGTTCAGGGGTCTACGAGCAGTACTTC

j_call: TRBJ1-1
clone_size: -
v_call: TRBV28
d_call: TRBD1
cdr3_aa: CASSTGGSNTEAFF
cdr3_nt: TGTGCCAGCAGCACAGGGGGCTCTAACACTGAAGCTTTCTTT